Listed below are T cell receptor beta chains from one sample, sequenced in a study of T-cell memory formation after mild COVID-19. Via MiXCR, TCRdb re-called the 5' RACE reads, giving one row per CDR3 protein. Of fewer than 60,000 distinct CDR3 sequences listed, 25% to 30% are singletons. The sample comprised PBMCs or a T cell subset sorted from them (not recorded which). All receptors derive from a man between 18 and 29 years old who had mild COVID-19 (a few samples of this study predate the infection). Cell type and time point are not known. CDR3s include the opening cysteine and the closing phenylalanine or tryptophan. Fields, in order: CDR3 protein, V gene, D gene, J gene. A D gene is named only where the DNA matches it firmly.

CDR3: CASNRAGEDYNEQFF
V: TRBV9
D: TRBD2
J: TRBJ2-1

CDR3: CASSSPGSGGLLYNEQFF
V: TRBV6-2/TRBV6-3
D: TRBD2
J: TRBJ2-1

CDR3: CASSYSRRRELFF
V: TRBV6-5
D: -
J: TRBJ2-2

CDR3: CASSIARDSTNEKLFF
V: TRBV19
D: -
J: TRBJ1-4

CDR3: CAISERRRDYEQYF
V: TRBV10-3
D: -
J: TRBJ2-7

CDR3: CASSFLQGRTYEQYF
V: TRBV12-3/TRBV12-4
D: TRBD1
J: TRBJ2-7

CDR3: CASSQGPDTEAFF
V: TRBV3-1
D: -
J: TRBJ1-1

CDR3: CASSPTRAWGHLNEQFF
V: TRBV5-1
D: -
J: TRBJ2-1

CDR3: CASSPSPRTENTEAFF
V: TRBV5-1
D: -
J: TRBJ1-1

CDR3: CASSQKGGGYSNQPQHF
V: TRBV6-5
D: -
J: TRBJ1-5

CDR3: CASSLGPDQQFF
V: TRBV7-9
D: -
J: TRBJ2-1

CDR3: CASSYSGANEQFF
V: TRBV6-5
D: -
J: TRBJ2-1

CDR3: CASSPHDRSSYEQYF
V: TRBV27
D: -
J: TRBJ2-7

CDR3: CASSLSLAGDTGELFF
V: TRBV5-1
D: TRBD2
J: TRBJ2-2

CDR3: CASSLGRINEQFF
V: TRBV12-3/TRBV12-4
D: -
J: TRBJ2-1

CDR3: CASSPKAYVVAGKETQYF
V: TRBV18
D: TRBD2
J: TRBJ2-5

CDR3: CASSQDSGIIDRCSPTSYEQYF
V: TRBV3-2
D: -
J: TRBJ2-7

CDR3: CASSASGHTQYF
V: TRBV6-5
D: TRBD2
J: TRBJ2-3

CDR3: CASSGKGGVRGYNEQFF
V: TRBV12-3/TRBV12-4
D: -
J: TRBJ2-1

CDR3: CASSLGLKETQYF
V: TRBV11-2
D: -
J: TRBJ2-5

CDR3: CASSSRDRGTGTGELFF
V: TRBV7-8
D: TRBD1
J: TRBJ2-2

CDR3: CASSPSPDRVSSDTQYF
V: TRBV11-2
D: TRBD1
J: TRBJ2-3

CDR3: CASSRTAKGRNEQFF
V: TRBV4-1
D: -
J: TRBJ2-1

CDR3: CATSDPGQYQETQYF
V: TRBV24-1
D: TRBD1
J: TRBJ2-5

CDR3: CASSLARIAGNEQFF
V: TRBV5-1
D: -
J: TRBJ2-1

CDR3: CASSQDRVGAFTDTQYF
V: TRBV14
D: -
J: TRBJ2-3

CDR3: CASSPSWGTGELFF
V: TRBV2
D: -
J: TRBJ2-2

CDR3: CASSERGVRETQYF
V: TRBV4-1
D: -
J: TRBJ2-5

CDR3: CATSRLAGFNEQFF
V: TRBV24-1
D: TRBD2
J: TRBJ2-1

CDR3: CSVRQGNTEAFF
V: TRBV29-1
D: TRBD1
J: TRBJ1-1

CDR3: CASSSATGIYEQYF
V: TRBV7-9
D: TRBD1
J: TRBJ2-7

CDR3: CASSRDIHGYTF
V: TRBV7-9
D: -
J: TRBJ1-2

CDR3: CASTDRSQETQYF
V: TRBV6-6
D: -
J: TRBJ2-5

CDR3: CASSHGRDEGLYGYTF
V: TRBV4-3
D: -
J: TRBJ1-2

CDR3: CASSLPGTGFAEAFF
V: TRBV7-9
D: TRBD1
J: TRBJ1-1

CDR3: CSAEVFPPNYGYTF
V: TRBV20-1
D: -
J: TRBJ1-2

CDR3: CASSRTGSGDTQYF
V: TRBV12-3/TRBV12-4
D: -
J: TRBJ2-3

CDR3: CASSQAWRGLYEQYF
V: TRBV27
D: -
J: TRBJ2-7

CDR3: CASSPPGQATGELFF
V: TRBV28
D: TRBD1
J: TRBJ2-2

CDR3: CSARDEKRGPNTGELFF
V: TRBV20-1
D: TRBD2
J: TRBJ2-2